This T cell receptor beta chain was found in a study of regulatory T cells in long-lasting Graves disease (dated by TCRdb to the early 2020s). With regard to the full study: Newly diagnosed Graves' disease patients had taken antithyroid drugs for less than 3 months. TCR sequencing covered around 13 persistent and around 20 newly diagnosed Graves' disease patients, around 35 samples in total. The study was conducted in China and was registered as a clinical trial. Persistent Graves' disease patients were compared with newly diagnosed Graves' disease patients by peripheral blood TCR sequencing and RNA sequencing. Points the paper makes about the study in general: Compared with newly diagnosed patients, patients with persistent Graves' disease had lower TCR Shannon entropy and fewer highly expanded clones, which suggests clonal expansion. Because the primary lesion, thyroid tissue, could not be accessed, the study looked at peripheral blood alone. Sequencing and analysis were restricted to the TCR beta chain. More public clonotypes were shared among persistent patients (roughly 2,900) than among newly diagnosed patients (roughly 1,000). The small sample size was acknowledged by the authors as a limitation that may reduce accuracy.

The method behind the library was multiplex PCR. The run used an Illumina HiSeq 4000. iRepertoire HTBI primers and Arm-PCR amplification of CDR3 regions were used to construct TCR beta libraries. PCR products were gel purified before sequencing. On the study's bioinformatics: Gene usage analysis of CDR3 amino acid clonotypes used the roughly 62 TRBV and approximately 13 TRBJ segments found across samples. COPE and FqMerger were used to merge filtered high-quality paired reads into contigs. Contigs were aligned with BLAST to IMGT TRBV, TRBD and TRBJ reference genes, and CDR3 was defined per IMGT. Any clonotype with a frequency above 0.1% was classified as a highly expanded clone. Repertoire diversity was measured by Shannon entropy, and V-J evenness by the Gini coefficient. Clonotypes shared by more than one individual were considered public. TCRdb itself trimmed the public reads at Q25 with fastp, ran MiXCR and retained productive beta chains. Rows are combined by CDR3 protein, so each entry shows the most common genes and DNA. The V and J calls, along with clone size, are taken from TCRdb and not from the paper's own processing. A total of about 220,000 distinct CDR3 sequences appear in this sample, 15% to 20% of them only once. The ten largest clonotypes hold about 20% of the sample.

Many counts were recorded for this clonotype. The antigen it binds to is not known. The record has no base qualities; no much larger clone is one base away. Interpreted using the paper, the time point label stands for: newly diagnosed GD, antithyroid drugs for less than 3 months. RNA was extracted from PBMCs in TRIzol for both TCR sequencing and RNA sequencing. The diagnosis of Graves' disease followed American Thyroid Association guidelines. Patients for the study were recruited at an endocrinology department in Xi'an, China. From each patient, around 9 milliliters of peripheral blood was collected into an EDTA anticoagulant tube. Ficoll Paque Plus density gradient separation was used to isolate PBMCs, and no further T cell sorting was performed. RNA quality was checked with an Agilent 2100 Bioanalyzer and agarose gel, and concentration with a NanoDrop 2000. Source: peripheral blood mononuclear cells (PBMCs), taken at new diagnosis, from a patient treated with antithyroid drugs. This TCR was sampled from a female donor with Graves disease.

The CDR3 protein is CASSREFPSYEQYF. In nucleotides, the sequence is TGTGCCAGCAGTAGGGAGTTCCCCTCCTACGAGCAGTACTTC. This receptor chain uses TRBV6-1 and TRBJ2-7; the D gene is perhaps TRBD2, from 5 matching bases. Per the germline V gene, MNHNS is the CDR1 and SASEGT is the CDR2. Trimming costs V 5 bases and J 0 bases, and their ends lie 11 bases apart. The CDR3 covers 14 residues, taking in both the cysteine and the phenylalanine. Kept here is only the CDR3 DNA, which spans 42 bases and is read in frame from base 1.